The 23 T cell receptor beta chains reported below all come from one sample, sequenced in a study of blood T cell repertoires in COVID-19. Here immunoSEQ multiplex PCR was the method, and the copy in TCRdb shows in-frame clones only, minus some. The data contain 100,000 to 150,000 clones, roughly four fifths of them singletons. Sequencing was done on a sample of peripheral blood. Receptor source: a woman aged 50 to 60 with acute or convalescent COVID-19.

The V call is TRBV3-1 (or the pseudogene TRBV3-2), the J call TRBJ2-7, with unresolved D. Germline V CDR1 and CDR2: LGHDT, YNNKEL (reference sequence). The ends were cut back, 1 base at V and 4 bases at J, with 11 bases in the middle. The CDR3 length is 14 residues. The CDR3 loop reads CASSQVASRYEQYF. The DNA of the CDR3 is TGTGCCAGCAGCCAAGTGGCTAGTAGGTACGAGCAGTACTTC.

Worth noting for this clone: The same CDR3 can be traced to other DNA sequences in this sample. The chain uses TRBV19 and TRBJ1-1, with a weak D call TRBD1 (5 bases). Germline lookup yields CDR1 LNHDA and CDR2 SQIVND (reference sequence). The CDR3 sequence is 14 residues long. V was shortened by 3 bases and J by 1 base, with 9 bases between the two germline ends. The CDR3 sequence: CASSIGRANTEAFF. CDR3 nucleotide sequence: TGTGCCAGTAGTATTGGCAGGGCGAACACTGAAGCTTTCTTT.

The rearrangement joins TRBV7-2 to TRBJ2-7; TRBD2 matches 9 bases. J gave up 0 bases and V 1 base, and 1 base lay outside the gene matches. Germline V CDR1 and CDR2: SGHTA, FQGNSA. This CDR3 contains 15 residues. This CDR3 is CASSLVAGASYEQYF. The CDR3 DNA is TGTGCCAGCAGCTTAGTAGCGGGAGCCTCCTACGAGCAGTACTTC.

This clone was recorded only once. The J gene is TRBJ1-6, the V gene TRBV7-2, with D tentatively TRBD1 (6 bases). The length of the CDR3 is 17 residues. The V end was cut by 4 bases, the J end by 6 bases, with 19 bases between. The germline V gene encodes CDR1 SGHTA and CDR2 FQGNSA. CDR3 in DNA: TGTGCCAGCAGCTGGAGAGGGGTTGGGACAACTAATTCACCCCTCCACTTT. Translation: CASSWRGVGTTNSPLHF.

The J gene is TRBJ2-3, the V gene TRBV27; D unclear. V was cut by 2 bases and J by 6 bases, with 9 bases left in between. In germline, CDR1 is MNHEY, CDR2 SMNVEV (reference sequence). The CDR3 loop spans 13 amino acids. The CDR3 DNA reads as TGTGCCAGCAGTTTACTAGGTCCGGATACGCAGTATTTT. Its translation is CASSLLGPDTQYF.

The genes are TRBV5-8 and TRBJ2-7; 10 nucleotides line up with TRBD1. Trimming cost V 4 bases and J 2 bases; bases outside gene matches: 9. CDR1 is SGHTS and CDR2 is YDEGEE in the germline V gene. The CDR3 is 16 amino acids. The DNA for the CDR3 is TGTGCCAGCAGCCCTAGACAGGGGGCGCGAACCTACGAGCAGTACTTC. Amino acid sequence: CASSPRQGARTYEQYF.

This clone was counted between two and nine times. This sequence joins TRBV28 and TRBJ2-7; D is unclear. Germline CDR1 and CDR2: MDHEN and SYDVKM. V was shortened by 6 bases and J by 6 bases, with 9 bases between the two germline ends. The CDR3 contains 11 residues. The CDR3 spells CASRMYGEQYF. CDR3 coding DNA: TGTGCCAGCAGGATGTACGGCGAGCAGTACTTC.

This chain joins TRBV28 and TRBJ1-4; D gene unclear. Germline CDR1 and CDR2: MDHEN and SYDVKM. CDR3 length: 13 residues. The ends were cut back, 8 bases at V and 8 bases at J, with 15 bases in the middle. CDR3 in DNA: TGTGCCAGCCGACCACCGAGGCGCGAAAAACTGTTTTTT. This gives the protein CASRPPRREKLFF.

V and J are TRBV5-1 and TRBJ1-1; no clear D. Germline CDR1 is SGHRS and CDR2 is YFSETQ. Trimming took off 0 bases at V and 4 bases at J, with 7 bases between the two ends. The CDR3 sequence is 13 residues long. The CDR3: CASSLGGPTEAFF. In DNA form, the CDR3 reads TGCGCCAGCAGCTTGGGAGGGCCCACTGAAGCTTTCTTT.

The rearrangement joins TRBV6-5 to TRBJ1-6; 7 positions match TRBD1. CDR1 is MNHEY and CDR2 is SVGAGI in the germline V gene. This CDR3 is 14 amino acids long. Losses at the gene ends were 6 bases for V and 8 bases for J; bases not matched to a gene: 7. The DNA for the CDR3 is TGTGCCAGCAGCAACAGGGGAAGAGATTCACCCCTCCACTTT. Its protein is CASSNRGRDSPLHF.

The rearrangement joins TRBV6-5 to TRBJ2-1; TRBD1 is a possible D gene (5 bases). This CDR3 spans 15 amino acids. The germline V gene encodes CDR1 MNHEY and CDR2 SVGAGI. V was clipped by 6 bases and J by 0 bases, with 12 bases between them. The CDR3 protein is CASRTTVHSYNEQFF. The CDR3 DNA reads TGTGCCAGCAGGACGACAGTTCACTCCTACAATGAGCAGTTCTTC.

This clone was seen a handful of times. CDR3 sequence (DNA): TGTGCCAGCGTTCTCATAGTAGGAGTCGGGGATTCTGAAGCTTTCTTT. It yields the protein CASVLIVGVGDSEAFF. The chain joins TRBV7-8 to TRBJ1-1; D is ambiguous. This CDR3 spans 16 amino acids. Germline CDR1 and CDR2: SGHVS and FQNEAQ. V dropped 8 bases and J dropped 6 bases, with 25 bases sitting between them.

The V gene is TRBV5-1, the J gene TRBJ2-1, with TRBD1 as a possible D gene (6 bases). The CDR3 is 16 amino acids. V was pared by 2 bases and J by 5 bases, with 17 bases between. Per germline, CDR1 SGHRS and CDR2 YFSETQ. DNA for the CDR3: TGCGCCAGCAGCTTCGTGGGACATAGAGGAGACAATGAGCAGTTCTTC. The encoded protein is CASSFVGHRGDNEQFF.

The table lists this clone with a few counts. The chain links TRBV7-9 to TRBJ1-1; possibly TRBD1 for D (6 bases). V was pared by 3 bases and J by 6 bases, with 11 bases between. Germline assignment: CDR1 SEHNR and CDR2 FQNEAQ (reference sequence). The CDR3 consists of 13 residues. CDR3 nucleotide sequence: TGTGCCAGCAGCTTTAGAGACAGGCCTGAAGCTTTCTTT. This sequence encodes CASSFRDRPEAFF.

V gene TRBV7-9 combines with J gene TRBJ2-6; no definite D call. The germline V gene has CDR1 SEHNR and CDR2 FQNEAQ (reference sequence). The CDR3 loop spans 17 amino acids. The V and J ends lost 7 bases and 0 bases respectively, with 16 bases between them. CDR3 residues: CASTRYSQSSGANVLTF. CDR3 coding DNA: TGTGCCAGCACCCGATACAGCCAGAGCTCTGGGGCCAACGTCCTGACTTTC.

The gene calls are TRBV19 and TRBJ1-6; 10 bases are a match to TRBD1. Looked up from germline, CDR1 is LNHDA and CDR2 is SQIVND (reference sequence). Trimming at V came to 3 bases and at J to 2 bases, leaving 7 bases not matched to a gene. CDR3 size: 18 residues. DNA for the CDR3: TGTGCCAGTAGTATCGGACAGGGGGGAAGAACCTATAATTCACCCCTCCACTTT. Translated, it gives CASSIGQGGRTYNSPLHF.

The chain uses TRBV10-1 and TRBJ2-3; 12 positions match TRBD2. The CDR3 has 15 amino acids. Germline trimming cut 6 bases from V and 5 bases from J; bases unmatched to any gene: 6. In germline, CDR1 is WNHNN, CDR2 SYGVQD (reference sequence). CDR3 amino acids: CASSKTSGGQDTQYF. The CDR3 DNA reads as TGCGCCAGCAGCAAGACTAGCGGGGGCCAAGATACGCAGTATTTT.

The chain couples TRBV29-1 to TRBJ2-1, with 8 bases lining up with TRBD1. The CDR3 has 13 residues. With 4 bases clipped from V and 6 bases from J, the junction kept 5 bases outside the gene matches. Germline assignment: CDR1 SQVTM and CDR2 ANQGSEA. The CDR3 sequence is CSVGGQDFNEQFF. The CDR3, as DNA: TGCAGCGTTGGGGGACAGGATTTCAATGAGCAGTTCTTC.

CDR3 bases: TGTGCCTGGAGGGGACAGACCGCCTACACCTTC. Translated: CAWRGQTAYTF. The chain employs TRBV30 and TRBJ1-2; 7 bases agree with TRBD1. J lost 10 bases, V lost 3 bases, and 5 bases had no gene match. The CDR3 is 11 residues long. The germline gives CDR1 GTSNPN, CDR2 SVGIG (reference sequence).

J is TRBJ1-4 and V is TRBV10-3, with 9 bases lining up with TRBD1. V shed 5 bases, J shed 7 bases, and the junction held 5 bases outside the gene matches. The CDR3 runs 14 residues. Germline CDR1 ENHRY, CDR2 SYGVKD. The CDR3 here is CAISQDRGGEKLFF. CDR3 nucleotide sequence: TGTGCCATCAGTCAGGACAGGGGCGGTGAAAAACTGTTTTTT.

This clone came up a few times. The chain recombines TRBV10-2 with TRBJ1-1; TRBD1 matches 7 bases. The CDR3 runs to 13 residues. The V gene end was trimmed by 9 bases and the J gene end by 3 bases; junction bases not matched to a gene: 7. CDR1 is WSHSY, CDR2 SAAADI, per germline. The CDR3 nucleotides are TGCGCCAGTGGTCAGGGGGACGACACTGAAGCTTTCTTT. Protein: CASGQGDDTEAFF.

This clone appeared once. The rearrangement joins TRBV28 to TRBJ1-2; 7 bases align to TRBD1. V gave up 4 bases and J gave up 0 bases; unmatched junction bases: 11. The length of the CDR3 is 17 residues. Germline values: CDR1 MDHEN, CDR2 SYDVKM. CDR3 in amino acids: CASSSGQLLSTNYGYTF. The DNA for the CDR3 is TGTGCCAGCAGTTCGGGACAGCTACTATCTACTAACTATGGCTACACCTTC.

The chain carries TRBV14 and TRBJ1-5; D perhaps matches TRBD1 (6 bases). The CDR3 runs 13 residues. Germline values: CDR1 SGHDN, CDR2 FVKESK. Trimming removed 4 bases from V and 5 bases from J, with 9 bases in between. The CDR3 DNA reads TGTGCCAGCAGCCTTAACAGGGATCAGCCCCAGCATTTT. Its translation is CASSLNRDQPQHF. The complete variable domain, with remaining parts taken from reference TRBV14 and TRBJ1-5, reads EAGVTQFPSHSVIEKGQTVTLRCDPISGHDNLYWYRRVMGKEIKFLLHFVKESKQDESGMPNNRFLAERTGGTYSTLKVQPAELEDSGVYFCASSLNRDQPQHFGDGTRLSIL.